This TCR beta chain originates from a study of blood T cell repertoires in COVID-19. In the study overall: The origin of the acute and convalescent COVID-19 samples was the United States, Italy and Spain. T cells, B-cell-depleted T cells, or PBMCs supplied cDNA or gDNA.

Libraries were prepared by immunoSEQ multiplex PCR; TCRdb keeps only in-frame clonotypes and omits some of them. The sample contains under 250,000 clones, about nine tenths of which appear only once. In Seattle, patients joined the study during active infection and were tracked longitudinally. Germline V CDR1 and CDR2: MNHEY, SVGAGI. Trimming removed 6 bases from V and 8 bases from J; junction bases left unmatched: 11. The CDR3 has 14 residues. The chain couples TRBV6-5 to TRBJ1-2; 8 positions match TRBD1. The material sequenced was peripheral blood. The receptor was derived from a man aged 25 to 40 with COVID-19, enrolled during active disease. The CDR3 here is CASRLPQGARGYTF. The CDR3 region has the DNA TGTGCCAGCAGGCTGCCCCAGGGGGCGCGGGGCTACACCTTC.